What follows are 9 T cell receptor beta chains derived from one specimen sequenced in a study of blood T cell repertoires in COVID-19. Clones were read by immunoSEQ multiplex PCR, and TCRdb kept only the in-frame ones, dropping some. The table shows some 99,000 clones, with approximately 87% occurring only once. The specimen sequenced was peripheral blood. All receptors come from a woman between 50 and 59 years old with acute or convalescent COVID-19.

V and J are TRBV6-5 and TRBJ1-2, with 10 positions matching TRBD1. This CDR3 has 14 amino acids. Germline assignment: CDR1 MNHEY and CDR2 SVGAGI. J was trimmed by 7 bases and V by 5 bases; bases with no gene match: 7. The CDR3 nucleotides are TGTGCCAGCAGTACCCTGGGACAGGGGATTGGCTACACCTTC. This gives the protein CASSTLGQGIGYTF.

V is TRBV5-4 and J is TRBJ2-3, with D possibly being TRBD2 (6 bases). In germline, CDR1 is SGHNT, CDR2 YYREEE (reference sequence). V shed 7 bases and J shed 1 base, with 16 bases lying between them. The CDR3 is 15 residues long. CDR3 sequence (DNA): TGTGCCAGCGGATTTCGGGGAGGTGGCACAGATACGCAGTATTTT. Protein sequence: CASGFRGGGTDTQYF.

The chain couples TRBV5-1 to TRBJ1-6; no firm D call. This CDR3 spans 15 amino acids. Germline V gives CDR1 SGHRS, CDR2 YFSETQ. V gave up 2 bases and J gave up 7 bases, with 13 bases separating them. This CDR3 is CASSLSYNLNSPLHF. CDR3 in DNA: TGCGCCAGCAGCTTATCATACAACCTGAATTCACCCCTCCACTTT.

This sequence joins TRBV10-1 and TRBJ2-3, with D perhaps TRBD1 (6 bases). This CDR3 is 15 amino acids long. Germline lookup yields CDR1 WNHNN and CDR2 SYGVQD (reference sequence). Trimming cost V 5 bases and J 3 bases, with 15 bases left between them. The CDR3 here is CASSLTGMGTDTQYF. Written as DNA, the CDR3 is TGCGCCAGCAGTCTAACAGGGATGGGGACAGATACGCAGTATTTT.

The chain uses TRBV7-3 and TRBJ2-7; D is perhaps TRBD1 (5 bases). Germline V gives CDR1 SGHTA, CDR2 FQGTGA. Trimming stripped 5 bases from V and 0 bases from J, with 11 bases between. The CDR3 has 14 amino acids. Here the CDR3 reads CASSPGFFSYEQYF. In nucleotides, the CDR3 is TGTGCCAGCAGCCCAGGGTTTTTCTCCTACGAGCAGTACTTC.

This rearrangement joins TRBV11-2 to TRBJ1-1; 9 bases line up with TRBD1. In germline, CDR1 is SGHAT, CDR2 FQNNGV. The J segment lost 0 bases and the V segment lost 0 bases, leaving 11 bases of the junction unmatched. The CDR3 is 19 residues long. This CDR3 is CASSLEEGDRDELNTEAFF. The CDR3 coding sequence is TGTGCCAGCAGCTTAGAGGAGGGGGACAGGGACGAATTGAACACTGAAGCTTTCTTT.

This chain links TRBV2 with TRBJ1-1; a possible D gene is TRBD1 (5 bases). The germline CDR1 and CDR2 sequences are SNHLY and FYNNEI. V was pared by 4 bases and J by 1 base, with 10 bases between. The CDR3 has 14 residues. This CDR3 is CASSVQAPNTEAFF. CDR3 DNA: TGTGCCAGCAGTGTACAGGCTCCGAACACTGAAGCTTTCTTT.

This clone was counted once. The chain joins TRBV3-1 (or the pseudogene TRBV3-2) to TRBJ1-6; a weak D match, TRBD1 (6 bases). There are 15 residues in the CDR3. The V end was cut by 0 bases, the J end by 9 bases, with 12 bases between. The germline CDR1 and CDR2 sequences are LGHDT and YNNKEL (reference sequence). In nucleotides, the CDR3 is TGTGCCAGCAGCCAAGACCAGGGGATAGGTTCACCCCTCCACTTT. Its protein is CASSQDQGIGSPLHF.

The chain joins TRBV6-5 to TRBJ1-6; D is unresolved. Germline V gene lookup returns CDR1 MNHEY and CDR2 SVGAGI. The CDR3 runs 14 residues. Trimming stripped 7 bases from V and 9 bases from J, with 16 bases between. The CDR3 sequence is CASTNGVIGSPLHF. The CDR3 DNA reads as TGTGCCAGCACCAACGGGGTCATCGGTTCACCCCTCCACTTT.